This T cell receptor (beta chain) stems from a study of early T cells in non-severe SARS-CoV-2 infection. Study summary: It was bulk RNA from unsorted whole blood that was sequenced, and the chains were unpaired. Overall study findings and caveats: Missing private and CD4 specificities, VDJdb matching favored anti-spike CD8 responses.

This clonotype was found a few times. Its specificity is unknown. Attached unique molecular identifiers marked individual cDNA molecules. MiXCR, run by TCRdb on the 5' RACE reads, gives a single entry per CDR3 protein. The table has under 85,000 distinct CDR3 sequences, more than 13% seen once; the top ten hold around 9.9%. This CDR3 has 14 residues. Germline CDR1 is MNHEY and CDR2 is SVGEGT. The ends were cut back, 6 bases at V and 3 bases at J, with 11 bases in the middle. The V gene is TRBV6-2 or TRBV6-3, the J gene TRBJ2-2; no firm D call. The sequenced sample consisted of whole blood. The receptor was isolated from an adult who was a healthcare worker with PCR-confirmed SARS-CoV-2 infection or an uninfected control (not recorded which). The CDR3 sequence is CASSLSSDTGELFF. The CDR3, as DNA: TGTGCCAGCAGCTTGAGCAGCGACACCGGGGAGCTGTTTTTT.